Shown below are 10 T cell receptor beta chains from a single sample sequenced in a study of post-analysis software for immune sequencing data. Their cognate antigens are unknown. Study-level results: Elevated frequency relative to controls characterized 4 or 5 TRBV segments in patients, TRBV5-6, TRBV5-1 and TRBV20-1 among them.

Unique molecular identifiers were carried by the TCR beta cDNA libraries. TCRdb called the PCR reads again in MiXCR, with one record for every CDR3 protein. The sample yields hundreds of thousands of distinct CDR3 sequences, roughly 58% seen once. Sequencing was done on a sample of blood. These receptor sequences come from a girl between 5 and 17 years old with multiple sclerosis.

V usage is TRBV6-5 and J usage is TRBJ2-3, with 8 positions matching TRBD2. Germline trimming cut 8 bases from V and 4 bases from J; bases unmatched to any gene: 8. The CDR3 length is 14 residues. In germline, CDR1 is MNHEY, CDR2 SVGAGI. The CDR3 reads CASHPGGAADTQYF. CDR3 DNA: TGTGCCAGCCATCCGGGGGGGGCAGCAGATACGCAGTATTTT.

The chain is built from TRBV6-1 and TRBJ2-7; 15 positions match TRBD2. Losses at the gene ends were 4 bases for V and 3 bases for J; bases not matched to a gene: 4. The CDR3 consists of 16 residues. The germline V gene encodes CDR1 MNHNS and CDR2 SASEGT. CDR3 nucleotide sequence: TGTGCCAGCAGTGGGACTAGCGGGAGGGTCCTCTACGAGCAGTACTTC. Translation gives CASSGTSGRVLYEQYF.

This clonotype was observed a single time. The chain has TRBV12-3 or TRBV12-4 and TRBJ1-2; D is ambiguous. CDR3 length: 14 amino acids. Trimming cost V 7 bases and J 5 bases, with 17 bases left between them. Here the CDR3 DNA reads TGTGCCAGCACCCGACAAGCAGGAATATATGGCTACACCTTC. Its protein is CASTRQAGIYGYTF.

CDR3 amino acids: CASSFLFKPRDQETQYF. CDR3 bases: TGTGCCAGCAGCTTTCTATTCAAGCCCCGCGACCAAGAGACCCAGTACTTC. The rearrangement joins TRBV7-2 to TRBJ2-5; D gene unclear. The CDR3 extends over 17 amino acids. Deletions cut 3 bases from V and 0 bases from J, with 17 bases between. Germline V gene sequence: CDR1 SGHTA, CDR2 FQGNSA.

This chain uses TRBV27 with TRBJ2-7; D call uncertain. The CDR3 extends over 14 amino acids. Germline assignment: CDR1 MNHEY and CDR2 SMNVEV (reference sequence). Trimming stripped 5 bases from V and 2 bases from J, with 13 bases between. The DNA of the CDR3 is TGTGCCAGCAGTATCAACAGTATCGCCTACGAGCAGTACTTC. Its protein product is CASSINSIAYEQYF.

This clonotype was seen a single time. The CDR3 protein is CSAIPGGAYGYTF. The CDR3 region has the DNA TGCAGTGCTATACCAGGGGGCGCATATGGCTACACCTTC. This chain connects TRBV20-1 to TRBJ1-2, with TRBD1 identical over 8 bases. With 4 bases clipped from V and 5 bases from J, the junction kept 6 bases outside the gene matches. From germline, CDR1 is DFQATT and CDR2 SNEGSKA (reference sequence). This CDR3 region has 13 residues.

The sample holds many counts of this clonotype. This chain connects TRBV5-1 to TRBJ2-5, with a possible D match to TRBD1 (6 bases). The CDR3 length is 13 residues. V shed 3 bases and J shed 1 base, with 7 bases lying between them. The germline CDR1 and CDR2 sequences are SGHRS and YFSETQ. CDR3 sequence (DNA): TGCGCCAGCAGCTCACAGGGCCAAGAGACCCAGTACTTC. Protein: CASSSQGQETQYF.

Ten or more counts support this clonotype. V and J are TRBV6-4 and TRBJ2-1; tentatively, D is TRBD2 (5 bases). CDR1 and CDR2 (germline): MRHNA, SNTAGT. V dropped 7 bases and J dropped 2 bases, with 18 bases sitting between them. The CDR3 has 16 residues. The CDR3 sequence: CASTPGPAGTYNEQFF. The CDR3 nucleotides are TGTGCCAGCACGCCCGGGCCCGCCGGGACCTACAATGAGCAGTTCTTC.

The chain joins TRBV4-2 to TRBJ1-1, with D unclear. With 0 bases removed from V and 1 base from J, the gap between germline ends came to 3 bases. Germline V lookup: CDR1 LGHNA, CDR2 YNFKEQ. There are 13 residues in the CDR3. The CDR3 spells CASSQDANTEAFF. Written as DNA, the CDR3 is TGTGCCAGCAGCCAAGACGCGAACACTGAAGCTTTCTTT.

The V and J genes are TRBV27 and TRBJ2-7; 7 nucleotides line up with TRBD1. The J call is doubtful: the DNA matches TRBJ2-5 better. This CDR3 has 15 residues. CDR1 and CDR2 (germline): MNHEY, SMNVEV (reference sequence). The CDR3 is CASSPSPGTGATQYF. The CDR3, as DNA: TGTGCCAGCAGTCCGTCACCAGGAACAGGGGCGACCCAGTACTTC.